This TCR beta chain was identified in a study of spatial heterogeneity in lung cancer. The germline V and J ends were trimmed by 2 bases and 5 bases, with 12 bases remaining between them. This CDR3 spans 14 amino acids. CDR1 and CDR2 from the germline V gene are MDHEN and SYDVKM. Every cDNA TCR molecule received its own unique molecular identifier. TCRdb processed the 5' RACE reads anew with MiXCR; each CDR3 protein has one entry. The profile covers 55,000 to 75,000 distinct CDR3 sequences, with 7.5% to 8.5% appearing a single time and roughly 15% taken by the ten largest. Time point meaning: sample taken at primary tumor resection. Extraction of whole RNA from tumor, nontumor lung or frozen PBMC preceded unsorted sequencing.

The TCR comes from a female donor with early-stage non-small cell lung cancer. The rearrangement joins TRBV28 to TRBJ2-5, with D perhaps TRBD2 (7 bases). Sample: PBMCs, taken at surgery. The CDR3 protein is CASSLGGGSETQYF. The CDR3 coding sequence is TGTGCCAGCAGTTTAGGGGGGGGCTCCGAGACCCAGTACTTC.